This entry describes one TCR delta chain. This may be a read error, as it is one base from a much larger clone. The data were obtained in a study of gamma-delta chains in newborns, infants, children. Study context: Polyclonal expansion of innate γδ T cells after birth follows microbial exposure.

V dropped 1 base and J dropped 7; count of bases not matched to a gene: 33. Germline V lookup: CDR1 TSWWSYY, CDR2 QGS. The CDR3 contains 25 residues. TCRdb re-analyzed the reads via CATT. This sample has 3,400 or so delta-chain clones, with under 60% found just once. The chain links TRDV1 to TRDJ2, with 10 nucleotides matching TRDD3. Sample: blood. The TCR originated in a child who received the measles vaccine. CDR3 amino acids: CALGEPTSIPPSFDWGIPLEAQLFF. The CDR3 nucleotides are TGTGCTCTTGGGGAACCAACCTCAATTCCCCCCTCCTTTGACTGGGGGATCCCTCTAGAAGCACAACTCTTCTTT.